The source of this T cell receptor (beta chain) is a study of technical replicates of blood from four donors. Sequenced by immunoSEQ multiplex PCR; TCRdb stores in-frame clones only, minus some. The sample yields tens of thousands of clones, 90% to 98% seen once. Per germline, CDR1 SGHDT and CDR2 YYEEEE. The CDR3 is made up of 15 amino acids. Trimming cost V 4 bases and J 8 bases; bases outside gene matches: 12. The receptor's source is a human donor in good health. V and J are TRBV5-6 and TRBJ2-1; TRBD1 matches at 7 bases. The sequencing sample was made of T cells isolated from PBMCs. CDR3 amino acids: CASSTLQGNQDEQFF. DNA for the CDR3: TGTGCCAGCAGCACCCTACAGGGGAATCAGGATGAGCAGTTCTTC.